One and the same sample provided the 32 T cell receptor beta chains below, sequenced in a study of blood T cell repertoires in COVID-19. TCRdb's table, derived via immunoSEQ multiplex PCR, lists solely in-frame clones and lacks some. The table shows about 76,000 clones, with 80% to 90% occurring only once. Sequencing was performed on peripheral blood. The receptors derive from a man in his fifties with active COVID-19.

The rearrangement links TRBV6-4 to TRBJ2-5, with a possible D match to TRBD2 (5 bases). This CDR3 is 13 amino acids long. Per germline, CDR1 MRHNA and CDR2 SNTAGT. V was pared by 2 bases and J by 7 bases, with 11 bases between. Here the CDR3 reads CASSDGSAGTQYF. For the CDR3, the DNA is TGTGCCAGCAGTGACGGGTCGGCGGGGACCCAGTACTTC.

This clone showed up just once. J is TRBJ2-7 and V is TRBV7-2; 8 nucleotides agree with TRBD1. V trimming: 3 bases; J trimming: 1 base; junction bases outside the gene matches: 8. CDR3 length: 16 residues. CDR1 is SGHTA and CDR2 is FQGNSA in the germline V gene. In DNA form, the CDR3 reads TGTGCCAGCAGCTTCGACGGACAGGGCCGGTCCTACGAGCAGTACTTC. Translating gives CASSFDGQGRSYEQYF.

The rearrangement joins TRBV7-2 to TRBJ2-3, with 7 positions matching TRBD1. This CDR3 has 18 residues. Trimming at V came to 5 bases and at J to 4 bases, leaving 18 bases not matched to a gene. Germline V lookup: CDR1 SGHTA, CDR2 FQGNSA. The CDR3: CASSTPGVGDSSPDTQYF. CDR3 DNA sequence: TGTGCCAGCAGCACACCCGGGGTAGGGGACAGTTCCCCAGATACGCAGTATTTT.

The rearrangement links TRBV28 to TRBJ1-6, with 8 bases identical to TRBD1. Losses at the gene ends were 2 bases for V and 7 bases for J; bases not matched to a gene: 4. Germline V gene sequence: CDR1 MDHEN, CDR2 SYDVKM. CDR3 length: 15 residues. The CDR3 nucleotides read TGTGCCAGCAGTTTAATCGGGGACAGGAATTCACCCCTCCACTTT. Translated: CASSLIGDRNSPLHF.

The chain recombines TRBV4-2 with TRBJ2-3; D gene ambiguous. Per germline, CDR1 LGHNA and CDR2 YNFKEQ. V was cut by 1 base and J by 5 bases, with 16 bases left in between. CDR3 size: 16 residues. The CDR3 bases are TGTGCCAGCAGCCAAGTAGTCAACGCGGTCGGAGATACGCAGTATTTT. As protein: CASSQVVNAVGDTQYF.

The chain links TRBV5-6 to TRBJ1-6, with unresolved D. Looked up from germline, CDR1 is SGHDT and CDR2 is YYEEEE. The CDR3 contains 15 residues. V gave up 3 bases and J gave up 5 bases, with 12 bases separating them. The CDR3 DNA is TGTGCCAGCAGCTGGACCGGGATAAATAATTCACCCCTCCACTTT. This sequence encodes CASSWTGINNSPLHF.

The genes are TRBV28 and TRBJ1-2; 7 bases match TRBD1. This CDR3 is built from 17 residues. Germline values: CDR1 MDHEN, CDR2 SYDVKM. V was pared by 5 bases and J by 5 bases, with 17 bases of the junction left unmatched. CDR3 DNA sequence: TGTGCCAGCAGTCCGAATGAGGGGCGGACAGGACTATATGGCTACACCTTC. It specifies CASSPNEGRTGLYGYTF.

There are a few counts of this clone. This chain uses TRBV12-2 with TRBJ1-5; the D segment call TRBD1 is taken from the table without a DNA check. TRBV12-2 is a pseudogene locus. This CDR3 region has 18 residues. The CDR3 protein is CASRLEVPRDSLNQPQHF. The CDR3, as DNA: TGTGCAAGTCGCTTAGAAGTACCCCGGGACAGCCTCAATCAGCCCCAGCATTTT.

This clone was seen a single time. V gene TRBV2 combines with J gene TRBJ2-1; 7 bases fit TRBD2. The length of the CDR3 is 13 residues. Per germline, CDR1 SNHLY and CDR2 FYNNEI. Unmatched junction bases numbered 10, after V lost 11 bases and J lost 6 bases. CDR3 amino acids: CASGGSYTNEQFF. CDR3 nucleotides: TGTGCCTCCGGGGGGAGCTACACCAATGAGCAGTTCTTC.

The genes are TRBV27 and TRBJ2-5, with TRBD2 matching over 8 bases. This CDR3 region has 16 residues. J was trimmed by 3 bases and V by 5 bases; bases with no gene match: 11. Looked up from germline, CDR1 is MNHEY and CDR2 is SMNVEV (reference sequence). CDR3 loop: CASSRTVSGGKETQYF. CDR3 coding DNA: TGTGCCAGCAGTCGGACAGTAAGCGGGGGTAAAGAGACCCAGTACTTC.

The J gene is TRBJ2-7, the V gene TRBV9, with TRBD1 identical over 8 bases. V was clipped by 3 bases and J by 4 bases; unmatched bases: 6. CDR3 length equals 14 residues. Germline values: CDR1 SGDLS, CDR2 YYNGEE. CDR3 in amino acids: CASSADRGPYEQYF. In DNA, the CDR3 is TGTGCCAGCAGCGCAGACAGGGGTCCGTACGAGCAGTACTTC.

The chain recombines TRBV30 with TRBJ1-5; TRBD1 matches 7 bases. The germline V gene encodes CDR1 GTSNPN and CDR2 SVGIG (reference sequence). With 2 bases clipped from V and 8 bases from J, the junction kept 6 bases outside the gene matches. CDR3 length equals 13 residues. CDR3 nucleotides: TGTGCCTGGAGTCGACAGGGCGGGGAGCCCCAGCATTTT. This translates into CAWSRQGGEPQHF.

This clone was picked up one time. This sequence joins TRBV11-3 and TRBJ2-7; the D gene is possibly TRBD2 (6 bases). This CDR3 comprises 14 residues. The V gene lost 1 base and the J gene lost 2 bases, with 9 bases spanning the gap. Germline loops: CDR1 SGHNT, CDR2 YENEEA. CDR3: CASSLAGEAYEQYF. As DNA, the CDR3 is TGTGCCAGCAGCTTAGCGGGAGAGGCCTACGAGCAGTACTTC.

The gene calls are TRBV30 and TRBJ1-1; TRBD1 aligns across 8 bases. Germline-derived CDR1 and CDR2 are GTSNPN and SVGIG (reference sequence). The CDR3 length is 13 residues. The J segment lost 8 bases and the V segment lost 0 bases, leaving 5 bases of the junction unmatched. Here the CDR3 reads CAWSVLDRVEAFF. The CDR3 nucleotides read TGTGCCTGGAGTGTACTGGACAGGGTCGAAGCTTTCTTT.

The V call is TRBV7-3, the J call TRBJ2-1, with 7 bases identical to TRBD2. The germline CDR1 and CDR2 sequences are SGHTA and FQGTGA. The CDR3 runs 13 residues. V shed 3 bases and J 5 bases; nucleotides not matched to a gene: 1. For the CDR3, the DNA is TGTGCCAGCAGCTTTGGGGGGGACAATGAGCAGTTCTTC. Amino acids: CASSFGGDNEQFF.

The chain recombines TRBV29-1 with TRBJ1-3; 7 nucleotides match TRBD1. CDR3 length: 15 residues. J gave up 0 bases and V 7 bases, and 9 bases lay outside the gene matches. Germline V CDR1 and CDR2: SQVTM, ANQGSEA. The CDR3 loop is CSGRGTAGSGNTIYF. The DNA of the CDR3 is TGCAGCGGTAGAGGGACAGCGGGCTCTGGAAACACCATATATTTT.

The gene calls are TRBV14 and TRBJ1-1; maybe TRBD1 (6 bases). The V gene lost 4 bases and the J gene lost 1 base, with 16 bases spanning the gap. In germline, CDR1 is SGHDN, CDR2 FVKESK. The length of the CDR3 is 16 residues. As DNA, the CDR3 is TGTGCCAGCAGCCCCTCGCCAGGGGCTGGGAACACTGAAGCTTTCTTT. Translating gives CASSPSPGAGNTEAFF.

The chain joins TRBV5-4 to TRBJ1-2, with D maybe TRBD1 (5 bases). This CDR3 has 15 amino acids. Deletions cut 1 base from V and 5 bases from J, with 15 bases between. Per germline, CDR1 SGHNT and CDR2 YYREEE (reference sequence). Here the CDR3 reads CASSLSGSGRYGYTF. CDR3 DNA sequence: TGTGCCAGCAGCTTGTCAGGGTCGGGCCGGTATGGCTACACCTTC.

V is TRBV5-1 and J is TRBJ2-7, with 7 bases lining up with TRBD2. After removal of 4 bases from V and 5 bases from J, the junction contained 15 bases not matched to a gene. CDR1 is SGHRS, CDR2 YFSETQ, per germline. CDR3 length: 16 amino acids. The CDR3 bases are TGCGCCAGCAGCCGCGCACCTAGCGGCTCAGGTGACGAGCAGTACTTC. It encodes CASSRAPSGSGDEQYF.

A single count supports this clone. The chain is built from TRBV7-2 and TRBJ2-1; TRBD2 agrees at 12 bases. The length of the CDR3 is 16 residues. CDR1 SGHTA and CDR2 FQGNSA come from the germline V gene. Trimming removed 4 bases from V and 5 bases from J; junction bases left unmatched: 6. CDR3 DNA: TGTGCCAGCAGCTCCCCTAGCGGGGGGGCCCACAATGAGCAGTTCTTC. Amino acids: CASSSPSGGAHNEQFF.

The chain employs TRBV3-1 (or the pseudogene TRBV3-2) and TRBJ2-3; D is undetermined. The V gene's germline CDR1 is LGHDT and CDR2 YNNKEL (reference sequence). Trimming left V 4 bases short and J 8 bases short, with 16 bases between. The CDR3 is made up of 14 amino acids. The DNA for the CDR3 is TGTGCCAGCAGCCCGGCCCGGTCCTCGGGTACGCAGTATTTT. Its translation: CASSPARSSGTQYF.

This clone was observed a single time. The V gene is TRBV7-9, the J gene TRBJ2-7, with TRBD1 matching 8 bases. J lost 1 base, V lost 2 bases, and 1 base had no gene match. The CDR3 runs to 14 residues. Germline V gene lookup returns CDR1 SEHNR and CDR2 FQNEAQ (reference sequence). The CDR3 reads CASSLQGASYEQYF. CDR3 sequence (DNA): TGTGCCAGCAGCTTACAGGGGGCTTCCTACGAGCAGTACTTC.

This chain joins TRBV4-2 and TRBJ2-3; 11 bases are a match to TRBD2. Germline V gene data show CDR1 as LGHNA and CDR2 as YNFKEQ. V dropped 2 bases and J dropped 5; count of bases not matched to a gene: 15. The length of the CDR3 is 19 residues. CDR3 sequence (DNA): TGTGCCAGCAGCCAAAGGGCCGGGACTAGCGGAGTATGGGTAGATACGCAGTATTTT. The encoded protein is CASSQRAGTSGVWVDTQYF.

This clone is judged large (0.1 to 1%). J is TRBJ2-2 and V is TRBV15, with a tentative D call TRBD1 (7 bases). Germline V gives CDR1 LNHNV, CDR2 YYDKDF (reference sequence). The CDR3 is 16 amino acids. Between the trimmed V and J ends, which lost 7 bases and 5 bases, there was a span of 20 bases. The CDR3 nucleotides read TGTGCCACCACGCCGGTGGAGGGGGCTAGGACCGGGGAGCTGTTTTTT. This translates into CATTPVEGARTGELFF.

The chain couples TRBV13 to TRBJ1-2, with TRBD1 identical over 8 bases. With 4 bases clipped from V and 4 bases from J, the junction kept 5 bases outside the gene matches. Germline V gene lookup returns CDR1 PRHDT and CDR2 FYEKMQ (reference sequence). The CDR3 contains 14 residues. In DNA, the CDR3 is TGTGCCAGCAGCTCCTGGACAGGGAGCTATGGCTACACCTTC. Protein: CASSSWTGSYGYTF. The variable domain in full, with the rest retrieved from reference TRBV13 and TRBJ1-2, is AAGVIQSPRHLIKEKRETATLKCYPIPRHDTVYWYQQGPGQDPQFLISFYEKMQSDKGSIPDRFSAQQFSDYHSELNMSSLELGDSALYFCASSSWTGSYGYTFGSGTRLTVV.

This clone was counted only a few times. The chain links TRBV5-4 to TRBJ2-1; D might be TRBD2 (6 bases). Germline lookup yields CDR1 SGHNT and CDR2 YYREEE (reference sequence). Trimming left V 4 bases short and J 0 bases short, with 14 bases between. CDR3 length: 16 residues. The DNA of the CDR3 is TGTGCCAGCAGCATGGGGGGAGCCAGCTCCTACAATGAGCAGTTCTTC. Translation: CASSMGGASSYNEQFF.

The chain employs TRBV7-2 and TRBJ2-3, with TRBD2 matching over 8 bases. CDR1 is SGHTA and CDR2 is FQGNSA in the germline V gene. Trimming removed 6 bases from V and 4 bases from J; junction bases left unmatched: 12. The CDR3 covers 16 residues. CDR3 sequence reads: CASRGTITSGSDTQYF. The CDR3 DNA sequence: TGTGCCAGCAGGGGAACAATCACTAGCGGATCAGATACGCAGTATTTT.

The CDR3 loop reads CASRGTGVSTGELFF. The DNA of the CDR3 is TGCGCCAGCAGGGGGACAGGTGTGAGCACCGGGGAGCTGTTTTTT. The chain employs TRBV5-1 and TRBJ2-2, with 8 bases that match TRBD1. V lost 5 bases to trimming and J lost 4 bases; unmatched junction nucleotides: 7. Germline CDR1 and CDR2: SGHRS and YFSETQ. The length of the CDR3 is 15 residues.

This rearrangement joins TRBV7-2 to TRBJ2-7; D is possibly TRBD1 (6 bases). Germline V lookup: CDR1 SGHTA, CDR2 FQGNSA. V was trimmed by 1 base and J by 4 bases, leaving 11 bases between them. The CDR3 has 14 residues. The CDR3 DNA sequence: TGTGCCAGCAGCTTAGTACAGGGCCGATACGAGCAGTACTTC. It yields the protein CASSLVQGRYEQYF.

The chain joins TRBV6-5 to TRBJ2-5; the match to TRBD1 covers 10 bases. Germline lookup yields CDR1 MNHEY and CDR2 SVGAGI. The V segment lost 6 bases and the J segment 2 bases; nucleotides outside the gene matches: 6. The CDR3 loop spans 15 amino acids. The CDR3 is CASRGRDRGQETQYF. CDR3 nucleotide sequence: TGTGCCAGCAGGGGCCGGGACAGGGGTCAAGAGACCCAGTACTTC.

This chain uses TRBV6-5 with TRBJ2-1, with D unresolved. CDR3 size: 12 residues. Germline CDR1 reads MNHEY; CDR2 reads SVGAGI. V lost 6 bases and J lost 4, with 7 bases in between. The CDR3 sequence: CASSSRYNEQFF. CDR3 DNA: TGTGCCAGCAGCTCCCGTTACAATGAGCAGTTCTTC.

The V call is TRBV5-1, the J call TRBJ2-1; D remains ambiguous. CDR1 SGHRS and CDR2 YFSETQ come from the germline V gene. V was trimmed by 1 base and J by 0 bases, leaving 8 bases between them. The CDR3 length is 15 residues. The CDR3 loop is CASSLTVTSYNEQFF. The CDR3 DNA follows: TGCGCCAGCAGCTTGACGGTAACCTCCTACAATGAGCAGTTCTTC.